The 16 T cell receptor beta chains below come from one sample, sequenced in a study of blood T cell repertoires in COVID-19. The table came from immunoSEQ multiplex PCR; TCRdb's copy has only in-frame clones and leaves some out. The sample lists just over 300,000 clones; about nine tenths were seen once. Material for sequencing was peripheral blood. These receptors were collected from a woman aged 25-40 years with COVID-19, enrolled during active disease.

V gene TRBV2 combines with J gene TRBJ1-1, with D possibly matching TRBD1 (5 bases). There are 15 residues in the CDR3. Germline V gene lookup returns CDR1 SNHLY and CDR2 FYNNEI. V dropped 2 bases and J dropped 5 bases, with 15 bases sitting between them. The CDR3 reads CASSELKGLWTEAFF. CDR3 bases: TGTGCCAGCAGTGAATTGAAGGGGTTGTGGACTGAAGCTTTCTTT.

V and J are TRBV27 and TRBJ1-4, with D tentatively TRBD1 (6 bases). Trimming left V 6 bases short and J 2 bases short, with 10 bases between. The CDR3 runs 14 residues. Germline CDR1 is MNHEY and CDR2 is SMNVEV (reference sequence). CDR3 amino acids: CASSQGYTNEKLFF. CDR3 nucleotides: TGTGCCAGCAGCCAGGGGTATACTAATGAAAAACTGTTTTTT.

J is TRBJ1-6 and V is TRBV6-5; 7 nucleotides line up with TRBD1. Trimming at V came to 5 bases and at J to 4 bases, leaving 2 bases not matched to a gene. The germline gives CDR1 MNHEY, CDR2 SVGAGI. CDR3 length: 14 residues. DNA for the CDR3: TGTGCCAGCAGTAGACAGGGTTATAATTCACCCCTCCACTTT. Amino acid sequence: CASSRQGYNSPLHF.

This clone was detected once. The V call is TRBV12-2, the J call TRBJ1-2; the D call TRBD1 from the table was never checked on the DNA. TRBV12-2 is assigned pseudogene status. The CDR3 totals 16 residues. The CDR3 sequence: CASRSPRTADLYGYTF. CDR3 sequence (DNA): TGTGCAAGTCGCTCGCCCCGGACAGCCGATCTCTATGGCTACACCTTC.

This chain uses TRBV9 with TRBJ1-2, with 8 bases matching TRBD1. The CDR3 length is 14 residues. Trimming cost V 4 bases and J 5 bases; bases outside gene matches: 7. CDR1 and CDR2 (germline): SGDLS, YYNGEE. As DNA, the CDR3 is TGTGCCAGCAGCCCAGGGGGCGCGAGGTATGGCTACACCTTC. Translation gives CASSPGGARYGYTF.

The chain has TRBV5-6 and TRBJ1-3; D gene unclear. The CDR3 spans 14 residues. The V gene's germline CDR1 is SGHDT and CDR2 YYEEEE. V was trimmed by 2 bases and J by 0 bases, leaving 6 bases between them. The CDR3 loop is CASSFVHSGNTIYF. The DNA of the CDR3 is TGTGCCAGCAGCTTTGTCCACTCTGGAAACACCATATATTTT.

The rearrangement links TRBV5-4 to TRBJ1-4; the D gene is possibly TRBD1 (5 bases). CDR3 size: 14 residues. Trimming took 4 bases from V and 3 from J, leaving 10 bases between them. The germline gives CDR1 SGHNT, CDR2 YYREEE (reference sequence). The DNA for the CDR3 is TGTGCCAGCAGCACCGACAGAGCTAATGAAAAACTGTTTTTT. It is translated as CASSTDRANEKLFF.

The chain links TRBV4-1 to TRBJ1-6; possible D gene TRBD1, 6 bases. Germline loops: CDR1 MGHRA, CDR2 YSYEKL. Trimming pared 1 base from V and 7 bases from J, leaving 17 bases between. CDR3 size: 17 residues. The CDR3 DNA is TGCGCCAGCAGCCAAGTGTCTGGACAGCCTCGGAATTCACCCCTCCACTTT. It is translated as CASSQVSGQPRNSPLHF.

This sequence joins TRBV7-3 and TRBJ2-2, with 10 nucleotides matching TRBD2. This CDR3 has 16 residues. The V segment lost 5 bases and the J segment 1 base; nucleotides outside the gene matches: 4. The germline gives CDR1 SGHTA, CDR2 FQGTGA. CDR3: CASSVAGGLNTGELFF. CDR3 DNA sequence: TGTGCCAGCAGCGTAGCGGGGGGACTGAACACCGGGGAGCTGTTTTTT.

This clone appeared a single time. The chain recombines TRBV5-1 with TRBJ1-2; TRBD1 matches 9 bases. Germline trimming cut 4 bases from V and 4 bases from J; bases unmatched to any gene: 2. Germline CDR1 SGHRS, CDR2 YFSETQ. This CDR3 comprises 13 residues. The CDR3 DNA sequence: TGCGCCAGCAGCGCGGGACAGGGCTATGGCTACACCTTC. This codes for CASSAGQGYGYTF.

The CDR3 DNA sequence: TGTGCCAGCAGCTCACAGCAGGGGGCGGTGAATGGCTACACCTTC. This translates into CASSSQQGAVNGYTF. The chain employs TRBV7-2 and TRBJ1-2; 8 nucleotides align to TRBD1. Losses at the gene ends were 4 bases for V and 6 bases for J; bases not matched to a gene: 10. The CDR3 runs to 15 residues. Germline V gene lookup returns CDR1 SGHTA and CDR2 FQGNSA. Based on the CDR3 plus reference TRBV7-2 and TRBJ1-2, the full variable domain is GAGVSQSPSNKVTEKGKDVELRCDPISGHTALYWYRQSLGQGLEFLIYFQGNSAPDKSGLPSDRFSAERTGGSVSTLTIQRTQQEDSAVYLCASSSQQGAVNGYTFGSGTRLTVV.

V and J are TRBV7-2 and TRBJ2-2; D is uncertain. V was clipped by 5 bases and J by 0 bases, with 19 bases between them. The germline V gene has CDR1 SGHTA and CDR2 FQGNSA. CDR3 length: 18 residues. The CDR3 loop is CASSQRSSEPSNTGELFF. The CDR3 coding sequence is TGTGCCAGCAGCCAGAGGTCCTCGGAGCCTTCGAACACCGGGGAGCTGTTTTTT.

The rearrangement uses TRBV5-1 and TRBJ1-3; D may be TRBD1 (6 bases). Germline CDR1 is SGHRS and CDR2 is YFSETQ. The V gene lost 0 bases and the J gene lost 7 bases, with 8 bases spanning the gap. The CDR3 sequence is 13 residues long. CDR3 in amino acids: CASSLEGGNTIYF. The CDR3 DNA is TGCGCCAGCAGCTTGGAGGGGGGGAACACCATATATTTT.

The table lists this clone with many counts. The chain carries TRBV7-3 and TRBJ2-2; a weak D match, TRBD2 (5 bases). Germline V gene lookup returns CDR1 SGHTA and CDR2 FQGTGA. V lost 3 bases to trimming and J lost 6 bases, with 17 bases between them. The length of the CDR3 is 16 residues. The CDR3 protein is CASSLVGVGKAGELFF. The CDR3 DNA follows: TGTGCCAGCAGCTTGGTTGGGGTCGGGAAAGCCGGGGAGCTGTTTTTT.

The rearrangement links TRBV6-2 or TRBV6-3 to TRBJ2-2; a possible D gene is TRBD2 (5 bases). The germline V and J ends were trimmed by 2 bases and 2 bases, with 15 bases remaining between them. The V gene's germline CDR1 is MNHEY and CDR2 SVGEGT. This CDR3 comprises 17 residues. CDR3 protein: CASSYLTRGDNTGELFF. Here the CDR3 DNA reads TGTGCCAGCAGTTACCTTACTCGGGGAGACAACACCGGGGAGCTGTTTTTT.

The V gene is TRBV4-1, the J gene TRBJ2-3; 9 bases agree with TRBD1. Per germline, CDR1 MGHRA and CDR2 YSYEKL. This CDR3 region has 14 residues. The junction had 3 bases not matched to a gene; V was cut back by 5 bases and J by 3 bases. The DNA of the CDR3 is TGCGCCAGCAGCTACGGGACAGGGACAGATACGCAGTATTTT. It translates to CASSYGTGTDTQYF.